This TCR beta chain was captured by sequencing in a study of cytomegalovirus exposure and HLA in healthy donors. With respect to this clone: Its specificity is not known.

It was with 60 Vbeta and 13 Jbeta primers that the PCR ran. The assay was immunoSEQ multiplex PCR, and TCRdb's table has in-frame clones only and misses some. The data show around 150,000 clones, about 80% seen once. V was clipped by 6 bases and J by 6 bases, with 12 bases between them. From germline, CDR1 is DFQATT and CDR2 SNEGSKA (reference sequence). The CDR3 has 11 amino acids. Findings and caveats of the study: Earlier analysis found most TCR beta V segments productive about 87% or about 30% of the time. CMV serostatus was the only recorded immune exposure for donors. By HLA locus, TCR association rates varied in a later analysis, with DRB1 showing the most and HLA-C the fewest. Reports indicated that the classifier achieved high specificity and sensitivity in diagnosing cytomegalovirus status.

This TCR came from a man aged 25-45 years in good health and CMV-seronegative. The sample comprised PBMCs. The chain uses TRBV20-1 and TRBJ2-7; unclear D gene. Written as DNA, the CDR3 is TGCAGTGCCGAGCTAGGTTTCGAGCAGTACTTC. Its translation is CSAELGFEQYF.